This T cell receptor beta chain is from a study of cytomegalovirus exposure and HLA in healthy donors. Study results and caveats: Later analysis revealed greater clonal expansion in HLA-associated TCR beta chains than in equally common others. A list of approximately 150 TCR beta chains associated with cytomegalovirus was given. Rare TCR sequences predominated, though certain public TCRs were found in many donors.

As regards this clone: Its antigen is not known.

With 0 bases clipped from V and 5 bases from J, the junction kept 9 bases outside the gene matches. Germline V CDR1 and CDR2: SGHTA, FQGNSA. This CDR3 is 19 amino acids long. The primer mix had 60 Vbeta and 13 Jbeta primers. The assay was immunoSEQ multiplex PCR, and TCRdb's table has in-frame clones only and misses some. The sample lists just over 85,000 clones; roughly 70% were seen once. The chain combines TRBV7-2 with TRBJ2-3, with TRBD2 matching 15 bases. The sample taken for sequencing was PBMCs. The receptor was derived from a man aged 35 to 55 in good health and CMV-seronegative. This CDR3 reads CASSLAPGLAGGRLDTQYF. The CDR3 bases are TGTGCCAGCAGCTTAGCCCCCGGACTAGCGGGGGGGCGGTTAGATACGCAGTATTTT.